Listed here are 3 T cell receptor beta chains from one sample, sequenced in a study of T cell responses to AZD1222 COVID-19 vaccine. Clones were read by immunoSEQ multiplex PCR, and TCRdb kept only the in-frame ones, dropping some. The data hold some 94,000 clones, with roughly 87% observed a single time. The material was peripheral blood, obtained on day 0 of AZD1222 vaccination. The receptors come from an adult in good health.

V gene TRBV4-2 combines with J gene TRBJ1-4; 8 bases map to TRBD1. The junction had 4 bases not matched to a gene; V was cut back by 1 base and J by 6 bases. Germline CDR1 and CDR2: LGHNA and YNFKEQ. The CDR3 runs 15 residues. The CDR3 DNA reads TGTGCCAGCAGCCAAGTCAGGGGGCGGGATGAAAAACTGTTTTTT. This translates into CASSQVRGRDEKLFF.

The chain links TRBV9 to TRBJ2-5, with D maybe TRBD2 (6 bases). This CDR3 is 16 amino acids long. The V end lost 2 bases, the J end lost 5 bases, and 19 bases lay between the germline ends. Germline assignment: CDR1 SGDLS and CDR2 YYNGEE. The CDR3 sequence is CASSVGGRPGRETQYF. In DNA form, the CDR3 reads TGTGCCAGCAGCGTGGGGGGACGCCCCGGGCGGGAGACCCAGTACTTC.

The chain carries TRBV9 and TRBJ2-5, with D possibly TRBD2 on 6 matching bases. Germline values: CDR1 SGDLS, CDR2 YYNGEE. Between the trimmed V and J ends, which lost 2 bases and 4 bases, there was a span of 12 bases. The CDR3 consists of 14 residues. For the CDR3, the DNA is TGTGCCAGCAGCGTGCCGGGACTGGGAGAGACCCAGTACTTC. Its translation: CASSVPGLGETQYF.